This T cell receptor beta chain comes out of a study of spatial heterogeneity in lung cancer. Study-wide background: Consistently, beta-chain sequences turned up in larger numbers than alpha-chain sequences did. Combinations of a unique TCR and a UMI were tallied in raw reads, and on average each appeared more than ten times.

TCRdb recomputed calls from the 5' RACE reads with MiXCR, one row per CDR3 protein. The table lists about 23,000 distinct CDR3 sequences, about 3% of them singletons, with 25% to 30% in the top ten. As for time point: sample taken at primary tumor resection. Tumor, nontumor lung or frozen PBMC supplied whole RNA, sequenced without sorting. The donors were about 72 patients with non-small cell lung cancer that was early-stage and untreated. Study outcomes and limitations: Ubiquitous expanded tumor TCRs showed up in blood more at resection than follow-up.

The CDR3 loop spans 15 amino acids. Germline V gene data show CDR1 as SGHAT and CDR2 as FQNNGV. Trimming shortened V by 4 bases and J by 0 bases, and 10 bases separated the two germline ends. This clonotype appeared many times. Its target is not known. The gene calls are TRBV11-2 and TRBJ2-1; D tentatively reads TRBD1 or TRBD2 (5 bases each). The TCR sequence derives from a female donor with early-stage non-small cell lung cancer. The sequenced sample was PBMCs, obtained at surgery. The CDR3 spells CASSSWGSSYNEQFF. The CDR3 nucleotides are TGTGCCAGCAGCTCATGGGGGAGCTCCTACAATGAGCAGTTCTTC.